The 7 T cell receptor beta chains below come from one sample, sequenced in a study of post-analysis software for immune sequencing data. These TCRs are of unknown antigen specificity. Unique molecular identifiers were carried by the TCR beta cDNA libraries. TCRdb re-derived calls from the PCR reads in MiXCR, one entry per CDR3 protein. The sample lists 380,000 or so distinct CDR3 sequences; roughly 35% were seen once. Study-level results: Relative to controls, patients had several TRBV segments at higher frequency, with TRBV5-6, TRBV5-1 and TRBV20-1 among these.

Sequencing was performed on blood. The receptors here all came from a girl under 18 with multiple sclerosis.

The V gene is TRBV7-9, the J gene TRBJ1-5, with 7 bases that match TRBD1. CDR1 is SEHNR and CDR2 is FQNEAQ in the germline V gene (reference sequence). CDR3 length: 17 residues. The J segment lost 0 bases and the V segment lost 1 base, leaving 6 bases of the junction unmatched. CDR3 residues: CASSLGGGRGSNQPQHF. CDR3 bases: TGTGCCAGCAGCTTAGGAGGGGGCCGGGGTAGCAATCAGCCCCAGCATTTT.

The chain has TRBV10-3 and TRBJ2-5, with D possibly being TRBD2 (6 bases). The CDR3 runs 13 residues. The V end was cut by 6 bases, the J end by 11 bases, with 19 bases between. From germline, CDR1 is ENHRY and CDR2 SYGVKD. The CDR3 region has the DNA TGTGCCATCAGGCAATTTACTAGCTATGAGCAGTACTTC. This codes for CAIRQFTSYEQYF.

This clonotype has a handful of counts. The chain joins TRBV20-1 to TRBJ2-7, with TRBD2 matching 11 bases. With V trimmed by 6 bases and J by 3 bases, 4 bases remained unmatched. Per the germline V gene, CDR1 is DFQATT and CDR2 is SNEGSKA (reference sequence). The CDR3 has 13 amino acids. The CDR3 reads CSATGTSGYEQYF. The CDR3 DNA is TGCAGTGCCACCGGGACTAGCGGCTACGAGCAGTACTTC.

This clonotype was detected only a few times. The V and J genes are TRBV25-1 and TRBJ1-2; no clear D gene. The CDR3 is 12 residues long. The germline gives CDR1 MGHDK, CDR2 SYGVNS. V gave up 7 bases and J gave up 11 bases, with 17 bases separating them. The CDR3 is CASKGSGRGYTF. CDR3 DNA: TGTGCCAGCAAAGGGAGCGGCCGGGGTTACACCTTC.

This clonotype was picked up a small number of times. V is TRBV7-2 and J is TRBJ1-1; the match to TRBD1 covers 7 bases. Germline loops: CDR1 SGHTA, CDR2 FQGNSA. V shed 2 bases, J shed 6 bases, and the junction held 3 bases outside the gene matches. This CDR3 region has 13 residues. CDR3 sequence: CASSLFQGAEAFF. In nucleotides, the CDR3 is TGTGCCAGCAGCTTATTCCAGGGGGCTGAAGCTTTCTTT.

For this clonotype: The junction departs from germline at one end; a sequencing error may be responsible. This chain uses TRBV14 with TRBJ1-1; 7 nucleotides line up with TRBD1. The CDR3 extends over 17 amino acids. From germline, CDR1 is SGHDN and CDR2 FVKESK. The CDR3, as DNA: TGTGCCAGCAGCCCCATGGGGAGGGGGCGACGAGACACTGAGGCTTTCTTT. It is translated as CASSPMGRGRRDTEAFF.

The V and J genes are TRBV20-1 and TRBJ2-7; D perhaps matches TRBD2 (5 bases). This CDR3 has 14 residues. V gave up 3 bases and J gave up 0 bases, with 12 bases separating them. Germline V gives CDR1 DFQATT, CDR2 SNEGSKA (reference sequence). As DNA, the CDR3 is TGCAGTGCTAGGTCGGACTTGCTCTCCTACGAGCAGTACTTC. It encodes CSARSDLLSYEQYF.